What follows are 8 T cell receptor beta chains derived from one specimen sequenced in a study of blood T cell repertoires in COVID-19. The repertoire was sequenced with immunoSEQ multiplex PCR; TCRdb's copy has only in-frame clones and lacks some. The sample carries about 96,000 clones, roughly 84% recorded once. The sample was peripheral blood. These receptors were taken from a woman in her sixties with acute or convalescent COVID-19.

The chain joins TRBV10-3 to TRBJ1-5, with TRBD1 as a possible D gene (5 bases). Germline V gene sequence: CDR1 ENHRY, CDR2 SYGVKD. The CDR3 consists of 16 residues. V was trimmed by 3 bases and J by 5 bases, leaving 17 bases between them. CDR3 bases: TGTGCCATCAGTGACTTCCAGGGAGGGTTGGATCAGCCCCAGCATTTT. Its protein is CAISDFQGGLDQPQHF.

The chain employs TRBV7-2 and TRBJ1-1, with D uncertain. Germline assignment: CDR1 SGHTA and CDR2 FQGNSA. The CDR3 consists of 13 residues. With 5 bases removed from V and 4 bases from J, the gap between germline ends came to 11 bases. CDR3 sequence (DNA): TGTGCCAGCAGCCCCGCGGCTGTCACTGAAGCTTTCTTT. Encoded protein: CASSPAAVTEAFF.

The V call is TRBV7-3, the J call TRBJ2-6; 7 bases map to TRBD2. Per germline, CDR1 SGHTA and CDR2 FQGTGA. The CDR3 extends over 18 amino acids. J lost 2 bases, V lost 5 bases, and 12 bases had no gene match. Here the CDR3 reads CASSPRFLAGAGANVLTF. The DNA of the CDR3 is TGTGCCAGCAGCCCGAGGTTCCTGGCGGGGGCTGGGGCCAACGTCCTGACTTTC.

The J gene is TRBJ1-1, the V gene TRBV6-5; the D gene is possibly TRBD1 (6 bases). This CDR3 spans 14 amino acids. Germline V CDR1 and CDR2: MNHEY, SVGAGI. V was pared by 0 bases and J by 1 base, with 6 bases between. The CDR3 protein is CASSYSTGNTEAFF. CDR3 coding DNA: TGTGCCAGCAGTTACTCGACAGGGAACACTGAAGCTTTCTTT.

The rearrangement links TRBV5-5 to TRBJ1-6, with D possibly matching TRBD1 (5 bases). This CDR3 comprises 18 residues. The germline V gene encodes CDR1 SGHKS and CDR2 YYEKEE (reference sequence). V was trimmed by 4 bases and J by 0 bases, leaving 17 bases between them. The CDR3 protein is CASSTGLKVSSYNSPLHF. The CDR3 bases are TGTGCCAGCAGCACGGGACTGAAAGTAAGCTCCTATAATTCACCCCTCCACTTT.

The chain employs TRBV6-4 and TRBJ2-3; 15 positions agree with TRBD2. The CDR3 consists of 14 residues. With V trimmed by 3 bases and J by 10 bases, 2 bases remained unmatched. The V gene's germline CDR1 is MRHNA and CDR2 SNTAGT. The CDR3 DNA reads TGTGCCAGCAGTGAGGGACTAGCGGGGGGTCCGCAGTATTTT. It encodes CASSEGLAGGPQYF.

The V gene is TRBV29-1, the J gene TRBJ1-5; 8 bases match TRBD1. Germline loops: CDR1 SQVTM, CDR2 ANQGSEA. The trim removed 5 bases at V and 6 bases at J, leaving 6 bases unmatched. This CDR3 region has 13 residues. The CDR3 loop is CSVTGGRGQPQHF. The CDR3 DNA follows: TGCAGCGTTACAGGGGGGAGAGGTCAGCCCCAGCATTTT.

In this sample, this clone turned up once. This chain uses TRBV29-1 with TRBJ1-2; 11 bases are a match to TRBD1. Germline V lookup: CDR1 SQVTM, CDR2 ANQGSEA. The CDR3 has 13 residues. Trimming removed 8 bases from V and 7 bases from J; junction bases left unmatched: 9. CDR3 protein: CSYLEGQGAGYTF. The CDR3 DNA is TGCAGCTACTTGGAAGGACAGGGGGCTGGCTACACCTTC. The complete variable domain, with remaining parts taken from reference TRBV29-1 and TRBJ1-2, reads SAVISQKPSRDICQRGTSLTIQCQVDSQVTMMFWYRQQPGQSLTLIATANQGSEATYESGFVIDKFPISRPNLTFSTLTVSNMSPEDSSIYLCSYLEGQGAGYTFGSGTRLTVV.